These 29 T cell receptor beta chains came from one sample sequenced in a study of T cells expressing NK-cell markers. TCRdb reprocessed the 5' RACE reads, keeping one entry per CDR3 protein, no DNA. In all, the sample yields around 470,000 distinct CDR3 sequences. The sequencing sample was made of blood T cells: a sorted CD56 or NKG2C T cell subset, CD4+ or CD8+ T cells, or bulk PBMC T cells (not recorded which). The receptors stem from a woman aged 45-65 years in good health.

This sequence joins TRBV24-1 and TRBJ1-5. Germline V CDR1 and CDR2: KGHDR, SFDVKD. This CDR3 has 13 amino acids. The CDR3 protein is CATSGYSNQPQHF.

The chain links TRBV12-3 or TRBV12-4 to TRBJ2-2; the D gene TCRdb calls, TRBD2, cannot be checked with no DNA. The CDR3 runs 16 residues. This CDR3 reads CASSFAGASNTGELFF.

The J gene is TRBJ2-6, the V gene TRBV20-1; absent DNA, TCRdb's TRBD1 call cannot be checked. The CDR3 is 15 residues long. Germline assignment: CDR1 DFQATT and CDR2 SNEGSKA (reference sequence). The CDR3: CSDILEGRGANVLTF.

This sequence joins TRBV20-1 and TRBJ2-7; TCRdb reports TRBD2, a call that lacks DNA to check it against. The length of the CDR3 is 13 residues. Germline V gives CDR1 DFQATT, CDR2 SNEGSKA (reference sequence). This CDR3 is CSARALGLFEQYF.

The V and J genes are TRBV20-1 and TRBJ1-1. CDR3 length equals 14 residues. The germline CDR1 and CDR2 sequences are DFQATT and SNEGSKA (reference sequence). CDR3 in amino acids: CSARPGWRNTEAFF.

The chain uses TRBV13 and TRBJ1-3. Germline V gene sequence: CDR1 PRHDT, CDR2 FYEKMQ (reference sequence). The CDR3 has 14 residues. This chain's CDR3 is CASSQWYSGNTIYF.

The chain joins TRBV5-1 to TRBJ2-1; the D gene TCRdb calls, TRBD2, cannot be checked with no DNA. Per the germline V gene, CDR1 is SGHRS and CDR2 is YFSETQ. CDR3 length: 16 residues. CDR3 sequence reads: CASRPTSGGIYNEQFF.

V and J are TRBV7-9 and TRBJ2-3; TCRdb's D call of TRBD2 is untestable without DNA. CDR1 and CDR2 (germline): SEHNR, FQNEAQ (reference sequence). CDR3 size: 18 residues. This chain's CDR3 is CASRPGLAGEYGTDTQYF. The full variable domain, rest sourced from reference TRBV7-9 and TRBJ2-3, is DTGVSQNPRHKITKRGQNVTFRCDPISEHNRLYWYRQTLGQGPEFLTYFQNEAQLEKSRLLSDRFSAERPKGSFSTLEIQRTEQGDSAMYLCASRPGLAGEYGTDTQYFGPGTRLTVL.

The chain recombines TRBV29-1 with TRBJ1-1; TCRdb returns TRBD1, unconfirmable since there is no DNA. CDR1 is SQVTM and CDR2 is ANQGSEA in the germline V gene. This CDR3 region has 13 residues. Here the CDR3 reads CSVSDRAGAEAFF.

CDR3 sequence reads: CASRIDSARGYTF. V is TRBV6-5 and J is TRBJ1-2; as DNA is missing, the TRBD1 call by TCRdb cannot be tested. Germline assignment: CDR1 MNHEY and CDR2 SVGAGI. This CDR3 region has 13 residues.

The chain joins TRBV11-2 to TRBJ1-1; with no DNA, the TCRdb D assignment of TRBD1 cannot be verified. CDR1 and CDR2 (germline): SGHAT, FQNNGV. This CDR3 contains 13 residues. The CDR3 is CASSYWGDTEAFF.

The rearrangement uses TRBV10-1 and TRBJ2-3. Germline CDR1 is WNHNN and CDR2 is SYGVQD (reference sequence). The CDR3 runs to 14 residues. This CDR3 reads CAISEISLGDTQYF.

CDR3 loop: CASSVAVSGRAGEQFF. The chain carries TRBV9 and TRBJ2-1; no DNA is available, so the TRBD2 call from TCRdb remains unchecked. Germline V gene lookup returns CDR1 SGDLS and CDR2 YYNGEE. This CDR3 region has 16 residues.

This chain uses TRBV7-9 with TRBJ2-5; as DNA is missing, the TRBD2 call by TCRdb cannot be tested. Germline V gives CDR1 SEHNR, CDR2 FQNEAQ (reference sequence). The CDR3 loop spans 17 amino acids. This chain's CDR3 is CASSLATLAGVLETQYF.

The chain combines TRBV30 with TRBJ1-1; TCRdb indicates TRBD1, and absent DNA this call remains unverified. CDR1 and CDR2 from the germline V gene are GTSNPN and SVGIG (reference sequence). The CDR3 extends over 13 amino acids. The CDR3: CAWNLQVNTEAFF.

The chain is built from TRBV21-1 and TRBJ2-3; as DNA is missing, the TRBD2 call by TCRdb cannot be tested. TRBV21-1 is listed as a pseudogene. CDR3 length: 15 amino acids. The CDR3 is CASNPRAGRTDTQYF.

The rearrangement joins TRBV12-3 or TRBV12-4 to TRBJ2-2; TCRdb returns TRBD1, unconfirmable since there is no DNA. The CDR3 has 15 residues. CDR3 protein: CASSLPRGKAGELFF.

This chain links TRBV6-5 with TRBJ2-6; no DNA is available, so the TRBD1 call from TCRdb remains unchecked. CDR3 length: 15 residues. Germline V lookup: CDR1 MNHEY, CDR2 SVGAGI. CDR3 loop: CASSTGASGANVLTF.

The chain recombines TRBV12-3 or TRBV12-4 with TRBJ2-7. The CDR3 runs 12 residues. The CDR3 sequence: CASSTGPFKQYF.

CDR3 region: CASSLEGGRREQYF. The chain links TRBV7-9 to TRBJ2-7. This CDR3 contains 14 residues. Germline-derived CDR1 and CDR2 are SEHNR and FQNEAQ (reference sequence).

The chain combines TRBV20-1 with TRBJ2-1; lacking DNA, the TRBD2 call made by TCRdb goes unchecked. The CDR3 is 15 amino acids. Germline V CDR1 and CDR2: DFQATT, SNEGSKA (reference sequence). The CDR3 region is CSARLAAIQYNEQFF.

The chain combines TRBV4-2 with TRBJ2-5. The CDR3 length is 13 residues. Germline CDR1 reads LGHNA; CDR2 reads YNFKEQ. This chain's CDR3 is CASRPTWRETQYF.

This chain connects TRBV20-1 to TRBJ2-7; lacking DNA, the TRBD2 call made by TCRdb goes unchecked. The CDR3 sequence is 14 residues long. Germline-derived CDR1 and CDR2 are DFQATT and SNEGSKA (reference sequence). CDR3 residues: CSASGGRNKGEQYF.

The chain employs TRBV20-1 and TRBJ1-2. The CDR3 is 11 amino acids. The germline V gene encodes CDR1 DFQATT and CDR2 SNEGSKA (reference sequence). CDR3 sequence: CSASSGDGYTF.

The rearrangement links TRBV9 to TRBJ2-3; TCRdb outputs TRBD2, but without DNA this stays unchecked. Germline CDR1 reads SGDLS; CDR2 reads YYNGEE. The CDR3 contains 17 residues. The CDR3 reads CASSVSPAQREADTQYF.

The chain carries TRBV7-8 and TRBJ1-1; the D call from TCRdb, TRBD1, cannot be confirmed without DNA. The CDR3 runs 16 residues. CDR1 and CDR2 (germline): SGHVS, FQNEAQ. The CDR3 loop reads CASSLVTDIGNTEAFF.

V is TRBV12-3 or TRBV12-4 and J is TRBJ2-3; TCRdb calls TRBD1, which cannot be checked without DNA. There are 13 residues in the CDR3. This CDR3 reads CASILSGGGTQYF.

V gene TRBV11-2 combines with J gene TRBJ2-1. This CDR3 is 17 amino acids long. Germline assignment: CDR1 SGHAT and CDR2 FQNNGV. The CDR3 sequence: CASSLLSSGGPYNEQFF.

The J gene is TRBJ2-1, the V gene TRBV5-1; TCRdb reports TRBD1, a call that lacks DNA to check it against. The CDR3 is 13 residues long. The germline CDR1 and CDR2 sequences are SGHRS and YFSETQ. This CDR3 reads CASSLGQYNEQFF.